This TCR beta chain was observed in a study of early T cells in non-severe SARS-CoV-2 infection. This clonotype has at least ten counts. In TCRdb, the 5' RACE reads were re-called with MiXCR into one record per CDR3 protein. Of 84,000 or so distinct CDR3 sequences listed, 11% to 15% are singletons. Per germline, CDR1 SGHTA and CDR2 FQGTGA. The CDR3 sequence is 14 residues long. V shed 5 bases and J 5 bases; nucleotides not matched to a gene: 6. The receptor comes from an adult who was a healthcare worker with PCR-confirmed SARS-CoV-2 infection or an uninfected control (not recorded which). J is TRBJ1-1 and V is TRBV7-3; 9 bases line up with TRBD1. Sequencing was carried out using whole blood. The CDR3 nucleotides are TGTGCCAGCAGCGCGGGACAGGGTCATACTGAAGCTTTCTTT. Translating it yields CASSAGQGHTEAFF.